The rows below give T cell receptor beta chains drawn from one sample of a study of tumor T cells in aggressive B-cell lymphoma. Some clones are missing from TCRdb's copy, which holds only in-frame ones; the method was immunoSEQ multiplex PCR. The sample includes 750 to 850 clones, about 77% seen only once; the top ten take roughly a sixth. Sequences were obtained from tumor tissue. The source is an adult with diffuse large B cell lymphoma. The CDR3 runs from the conserved cysteine through the conserved F or W. Each record gives: J gene, V gene, clone size, D gene, CDR3 DNA, CDR3 protein. The D gene is left open where the match is weak. A row's size may be missing; if present it is once, few, many or a size class.

>TRBJ1-3|TRBV28|NA|NA
TGTGCCAGCAGTAGGGTAGGGGTTCGTGGAAACACCATATATTTT
CASSRVGVRGNTIYF
>TRBJ2-3|TRBV5-6|NA|TRBD2
TGTGCCAGCAGCCCAACTAGCGGGAGGACAGATACGCAGTATTTT
CASSPTSGRTDTQYF
>TRBJ2-2|TRBV30|NA|TRBD1
TGTGCCTGGAACCTTGGACAGGTTGGCACCGGGGAGCTGTTTTTT
CAWNLGQVGTGELFF
>TRBJ1-2|TRBV28|few|TRBD1
TGTGCCAGCAGTTTGGAGGGGGCGCGTGGCTACACCTTC
CASSLEGARGYTF
>TRBJ2-1|TRBV6-5|NA|TRBD1
TGTGCCAGCAGTGACGGGACAGGGTACAATGAGCAGTTCTTC
CASSDGTGYNEQFF
>TRBJ1-2|TRBV5-1|NA|TRBD1
TGCGCCAGCAGCTTTGAACAGGGGGTTAACTATGGCTACACCTTC
CASSFEQGVNYGYTF
>TRBJ2-1|TRBV15|NA|TRBD2
TGTGCCACCAGCACCGGGACTAGCGGGAGTAATGAGCAGTTCTTC
CATSTGTSGSNEQFF
>TRBJ2-1|TRBV28|NA|NA
TGTGCCAGCAGGCTAGAACTGTACAATGAGCAGTTCTTC
CASRLELYNEQFF
>TRBJ2-1|TRBV7-7|NA|NA
TGTGCCAGCAGCTTAGAGACTTCCCCTTACAATGAGCAGTTCTTC
CASSLETSPYNEQFF
>TRBJ1-1|TRBV25-1|NA|NA
TGTGCCAGCCAACAGGTCACTGAAGCTTTCTTT
CASQQVTEAFF
>TRBJ2-7|TRBV19|few|TRBD2
TGTGCCAGTAGTATGGGGACAGTTTATAGCGGGAGGAACTCCTACGAGCAGTACTTC
CASSMGTVYSGRNSYEQYF
>TRBJ2-7|TRBV11-3|NA|TRBD1
TGTGCCAGCAGCCGTTCGGGACAGACGAGCTCCTACGAGCAGTACTTC
CASSRSGQTSSYEQYF
>TRBJ1-4|TRBV7-9|NA|NA
TGTGCCAGCAGCGAGGTGGATGAAAAACTGTTTTTT
CASSEVDEKLFF
>TRBJ2-7|TRBV11-2|few|NA
TGTGCCAGCAGCTTCAGGCCAGGGTCCTACGAGCAGTACTTC
CASSFRPGSYEQYF
>TRBJ1-1|TRBV11-2|NA|NA
TGTGCCACTCAAGGGGCAGGGGACCTGAACACTGAAGCTTTCTTT
CATQGAGDLNTEAFF
>TRBJ2-3|TRBV29-1|NA|TRBD2
TGCAGCGTTGAGGGGACTAGCGGGAGCACAGATACGCAGTATTTT
CSVEGTSGSTDTQYF
>TRBJ2-7|TRBV4-1|once|TRBD2
TGCGCCAGCAGCCAAGTGGCCCTAGCGGGACCTGGAAGCTTCTACGAGCAGTACTTC
CASSQVALAGPGSFYEQYF
>TRBJ2-7|TRBV4-1|NA|TRBD2
TGCGCCAGCAGCCAAGGGGTTCAACTAGCGGGAGAACACGAGCAGTACTTC
CASSQGVQLAGEHEQYF
>TRBJ2-1|TRBV7-3|NA|TRBD2
TGTGCCAGCAGCTTAGCGGGAGGGGTTTTCAATGAGCAGTTCTTC
CASSLAGGVFNEQFF
>TRBJ2-7|TRBV6-1|NA|TRBD2
TGTGCCAGCAGTGAAGCGACGACTAGCGGCCTCTACGAGCAGTACTTC
CASSEATTSGLYEQYF
>TRBJ2-3|TRBV28|NA|NA
TGTGCCAGCAGTTTATTGGCAGGGTTCACAGATACGCAGTATTTT
CASSLLAGFTDTQYF
>TRBJ2-7|TRBV27|NA|NA
TGTGCCAGCAGTGGGCAAGACGCCTCCTACGAGCAGTACTTC
CASSGQDASYEQYF
>TRBJ1-1|TRBV12-5|NA|NA
TGTGCTAGTGGTTTGGGACAGACTGAAGCTTTCTTT
CASGLGQTEAFF
>TRBJ2-5|TRBV7-3|NA|TRBD1
TGTGCCAGCAGCCCCGGGACAGGGAAAGAGACCCAGTACTTC
CASSPGTGKETQYF
>TRBJ1-5|TRBV10-1|NA|NA
TGCGCCAGCAGTGAGTCGGGGCGAAAGTGCAATCAGCCCCAGCATTTT
CASSESGRKCNQPQHF
>TRBJ2-1|TRBV28|NA|TRBD1
TGTGCCAGCACCGGGACAGGGGGTGAGCAGTTCTTC
CASTGTGGEQFF
>TRBJ2-7|TRBV15|NA|TRBD1
TGTGCCACCAGCAGAGATTTTCAAACGCCCTGGACAGGGTGGGACTACGAGCAGTACTTC
CATSRDFQTPWTGWDYEQYF
>TRBJ1-3|TRBV14|NA|NA
TGTGCCAGCAGCCGGGGCGGAAACTCTGGAAACACCATATATTTT
CASSRGGNSGNTIYF
>TRBJ2-7|TRBV28|once|NA
TGTGCCAGCAGCGCACCCGGGTCCACTCGCTACGAGCAGTACTTC
CASSAPGSTRYEQYF
>TRBJ2-7|TRBV19|NA|NA
TGTGCCAGTAGTATCCTTCTAGCGAGCTCCTACGAGCAGTACTTC
CASSILLASSYEQYF
>TRBJ2-5|TRBV28|NA|TRBD1
TGTGCCAGCAGTCTAGGGGGACAGGGATCGTTGGAGACCCAGTACTTC
CASSLGGQGSLETQYF
>TRBJ2-7|TRBV10-3|NA|NA
TGTGCCATCAGTCCCCGGGTAGGCGGGGTCCAAGGTTACGAGCAGTACTTC
CAISPRVGGVQGYEQYF
>TRBJ1-6|TRBV29-1|few|NA
TGCAGCGTTCAGGAAGGAAGATATAATTCACCCCTCCACTTT
CSVQEGRYNSPLHF
>TRBJ2-1|TRBV27|NA|TRBD2
TGTGCCAGCAGTTTATTTTCTAGCGGATTATTAAGCAATGAGCAGTTCTTC
CASSLFSSGLLSNEQFF
>TRBJ2-7|TRBV4-3|NA|TRBD1
TGCGCCAGCAGCCAAAACACAGGGGCCTCCTACGAGCAGTACTTC
CASSQNTGASYEQYF
>TRBJ1-1|TRBV15|NA|NA
TGTGCCACCAGCAGAGATTTTGATGGGCTGAACACTGAAGCTTTCTTT
CATSRDFDGLNTEAFF
>TRBJ2-5|TRBV15|NA|NA
TGTGCCACCAGCAGCCATGTCTCTATCCAAGAGACCCAGTACTTC
CATSSHVSIQETQYF
>TRBJ2-6|TRBV19|few|NA
TGTGCCAGTGAGTACCCGGGCTCTGGGGCCAACGTCCTGACTTTC
CASEYPGSGANVLTF
>TRBJ1-2|TRBV2|few|NA
TGTGTCAGCAGTGTACGGCAGGCAGGGGACTACACCTTC
CVSSVRQAGDYTF
>TRBJ1-5|TRBV28|NA|TRBD1
TGTGCCAGCAGTTTTGGCCCGGGACAGGGGGGTTATAGCAATCAGCCCCAGCATTTT
CASSFGPGQGGYSNQPQHF
>TRBJ2-2|TRBV6-4|NA|TRBD1
TGTGCCAGCAGACCCGGACAGGGTTGGACCGGGGAGCTGTTTTTT
CASRPGQGWTGELFF
>TRBJ2-7|TRBV23-1|NA|TRBD1
TGCGCCAGCAGTATGACAGGGCCGCCACACTCCTACGAGCAGTACTTC
CASSMTGPPHSYEQYF
>TRBJ2-3|TRBV7-9|NA|NA
TGTGCCAGCAGCACAGCAGGGGCAGATACGCAGTATTTT
CASSTAGADTQYF
>TRBJ2-7|TRBV2|NA|TRBD1
TGTGCCAGCAGTGAACAGGGGGAGTCCTACGAGCAGTACTTC
CASSEQGESYEQYF
>TRBJ2-5|TRBV25-1|NA|NA
TGTGCCAGCAGTAGGGGGGGAGAGACCCAGTACTTC
CASSRGGETQYF
>TRBJ2-5|TRBV28|NA|TRBD2
TGTGCCAGCAGTGGGAGGGCCAAGTTTGAGGAGACCCAGTACTTC
CASSGRAKFEETQYF
>TRBJ2-2|TRBV11-2|NA|TRBD2
TGTGCCAGCATGGGGACTAGAAACACCGGGGAGCTGTTTTTT
CASMGTRNTGELFF
>TRBJ2-1|TRBV5-1|few|TRBD2
TGCGCCAGCAGCTTGGAGGCTAGCGGGGGTGGTGAGCAGTTCTTC
CASSLEASGGGEQFF
>TRBJ2-5|TRBV7-9|once|NA
TGTGCCAGCAGCTTACGAGACGGGAGCATGGAGACCCAGTACTTC
CASSLRDGSMETQYF
>TRBJ1-5|TRBV27|NA|NA
TGTGCCAGCAGGCGTGGAGGGGAGGATCAGCCCCAGCATTTT
CASRRGGEDQPQHF
>TRBJ1-1|TRBV2|NA|TRBD1
TGTGCCACACAGGGGGCGAACACTGAAGCTTTCTTT
CATQGANTEAFF
>TRBJ1-1|TRBV7-2|once|NA
TGTGCCAGCAGCTTGGGGAGTCTAGACAGGTGGTCTGAAGCTTTCTTT
CASSLGSLDRWSEAFF
>TRBJ2-2|TRBV5-4|few|TRBD2
TGTGCCAGCACTGCGGGAGGTGGCACCGGGGAGCTGTTTTTT
CASTAGGGTGELFF
>TRBJ2-2|TRBV18|NA|TRBD2
TGTGCCAGCTCACCGCTGGCGGGAGTGAAAGACACCGGGGAGCTGTTTTTT
CASSPLAGVKDTGELFF